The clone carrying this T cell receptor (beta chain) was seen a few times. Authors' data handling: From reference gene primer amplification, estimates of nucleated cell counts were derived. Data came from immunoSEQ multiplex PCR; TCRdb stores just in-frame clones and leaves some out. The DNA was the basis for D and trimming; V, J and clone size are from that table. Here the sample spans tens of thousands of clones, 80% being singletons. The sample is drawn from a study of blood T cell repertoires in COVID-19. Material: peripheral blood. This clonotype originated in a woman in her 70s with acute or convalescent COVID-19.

The DNA for the CDR3 is TGTGCCAGCAGCGTTCGAGCCGGGACAGGGGACGGCGAGCAGTACTTC. Protein: CASSVRAGTGDGEQYF. The J gene is TRBJ2-7, the V gene TRBV9; 10 positions match TRBD1. The CDR3 runs to 16 residues. The germline V gene has CDR1 SGDLS and CDR2 YYNGEE. Germline trimming cut 2 bases from V and 6 bases from J; bases unmatched to any gene: 11.